The clone carrying this T cell receptor (beta chain) occurred once. Its antigen is as yet unknown. Assay used: immunoSEQ multiplex PCR; TCRdb lists only in-frame clones, some missing. This sample has 90,000 to 120,000 clones, with around nine tenths found just once. This specimen comes from a study of T cell responses to AZD1222 COVID-19 vaccine. Study results and limitations: Receipt of two AZD1222 doses was followed by a rise in Spike-specific TCR breadth and depth. Among the donors, most were white British and more were female, and clonal diversity was possibly underestimated. Spike-wide vaccine-associated CD4 TCRs dominated at 160-218 and 743-854.

The germline V gene has CDR1 MDHEN and CDR2 SYDVKM. CDR3 length: 15 residues. V lost 8 bases and J lost 8; bases outside the gene matches: 12. The material was peripheral blood, obtained on day 0 of AZD1222 vaccination. This chain uses TRBV28 with TRBJ2-1, with TRBD1 identical over 10 bases. The sequence was obtained from an adult in good health. The CDR3 DNA reads as TGTGCCAGCGGCCCCGGGACAGGGGATTTCCATGAGCAGTTCTTC. Its translation: CASGPGTGDFHEQFF.